This is a list of T cell receptor beta chains from one sample in a study of T and B cells in COVID-19 patients. TCRdb passed the multiplex PCR reads through MiXCR, listing each CDR3 protein once. The sample lists under 5,000 distinct CDR3 sequences; 30% to 40% were seen once. Material: blood. All receptors come from a human donor who had recovered from COVID-19. Both conserved end residues are part of each CDR3. The D gene is left open where the match is weak. Clone size is shown for a subset of rows, as once, few, many or a class of expanded clone.

j_call clone_size v_call d_call cdr3_aa cdr3_nt
TRBJ1-4 . TRBV18 TRBD1 CASSPTTGDIEKLFF TGTGCCAGCTCACCGACGACAGGGGATATAGAAAAACTGTTTTTT
TRBJ2-1 medium-sized TRBV6-5 TRBD2 CASSDSGMGQVEQFF TGTGCCAGCAGTGATAGCGGGATGGGGCAGGTTGAGCAGTTCTTC
TRBJ2-1 medium-sized TRBV19 . CASSIGARSVLGNEQFF TGTGCCAGTAGTATAGGTGCGAGGTCGGTCCTAGGCAATGAGCAGTTCTTC
TRBJ2-2 few TRBV24-1 . CATSAGTGRTGELFF TGTGCCACCAGTGCCGGCACCGGTAGGACCGGGGAGCTGTTTTTT
TRBJ2-2 . TRBV5-5 . CASSLVWGYSTRELFF TGTGCCAGCAGCTTGGTGTGGGGATATTCCACCAGGGAGCTGTTTTTT
TRBJ2-1 . TRBV28 TRBD2 CASSITSGVYNEQFF TGTGCCAGCAGTATCACTAGCGGGGTCTACAATGAGCAGTTCTTC
TRBJ2-7 few TRBV6-1 . CASSEEPPKEYF TGTGCCAGCAGTGAGGAGCCCCCAAAGGAGTACTTC
TRBJ2-5 few TRBV12-3/TRBV12-4 TRBD2 CASSPSGVRQETQYF TGTGCCAGCAGCCCAAGCGGGGTTCGTCAAGAGACCCAGTACTTC
TRBJ1-6 few TRBV5-5 . CASSRGEVWNSPLHF TGTGCCAGCAGCCGGGGGGAAGTGTGGAATTCACCCCTCCACTTT
TRBJ1-5 few TRBV6-2/TRBV6-3 . CASSQVFGNQPQHF TGTGCCAGCAGCCAGGTTTTCGGCAATCAGCCCCAGCATTTT
TRBJ1-2 . TRBV20-1 . CSASSPSESSNYGYTF TGCAGTGCTAGTAGCCCCAGCGAGTCCTCTAACTATGGCTACACCTTC
TRBJ2-6 . TRBV7-3 TRBD2 CASSLRLAGSLVRSGANVLTF TGTGCCAGCAGCCTCAGACTAGCGGGTTCCCTTGTCCGCTCTGGGGCCAACGTCCTGACTTTC
TRBJ2-1 . TRBV6-1 TRBD2 CASSDLAGGYNEQFF TGTGCCAGCAGTGACTTAGCGGGAGGCTACAATGAGCAGTTCTTC
TRBJ2-1 medium-sized TRBV30 . CAWSELATNEQFF TGTGCCTGGAGTGAGCTAGCGACCAATGAGCAGTTCTTC
TRBJ2-3 . TRBV11-2 TRBD2 CASSLLAGVGDTQYF TGTGCCAGCAGCTTACTAGCGGGAGTGGGAGATACGCAGTATTTT
TRBJ2-7 . TRBV7-9 TRBD1 CASSPPGTGVREQYF TGTGCCAGCAGCCCCCCCGGGACAGGGGTACGGGAGCAGTACTTC
TRBJ2-1 medium-sized TRBV19 TRBD2 CASQTTSGPYNEQFF TGTGCCAGCCAAACAACTAGCGGTCCCTACAATGAGCAGTTCTTC
TRBJ2-7 . TRBV6-4 . CASRGDGYEQYF TGTGCCAGCAGGGGCGATGGTTACGAGCAGTACTTC
TRBJ1-1 . TRBV5-6 TRBD1 CASSWTGGGTEAFF TGTGCCAGCAGCTGGACAGGGGGCGGCACTGAAGCTTTCTTT
TRBJ2-2 medium-sized TRBV18 . CASSITSNRNTGELFF TGTGCCAGCTCCATCACCTCCAACAGGAACACCGGGGAGCTGTTTTTT
TRBJ2-7 . TRBV18 . CASSPSRGRDEQYF TGTGCCAGCTCACCATCGCGGGGGCGCGACGAGCAGTACTTC
TRBJ1-2 . TRBV7-2 TRBD1 CASSSTSQGQAQF TGTGCCAGCAGCTCTACGTCCCAGGGACAGGCCCAATTC
TRBJ1-1 few TRBV12-3/TRBV12-4 TRBD1 CASRPEGGWIEAFF TGTGCCAGCCGTCCTGAAGGGGGCTGGATTGAAGCTTTCTTT
TRBJ1-1 few TRBV30 . CAWIKRRNTEAFF TGTGCCTGGATAAAGAGACGGAACACTGAAGCTTTCTTT
TRBJ2-3 large TRBV29-1 TRBD2 CSVATDTSGSRTDTQYF TGCAGCGTTGCGACCGACACTAGCGGGAGTCGGACGGATACGCAGTATTTT
TRBJ2-7 . TRBV7-6 . CASSLGLEAAAYEQYF TGTGCCAGCAGCTTAGGGTTGGAGGCCGCTGCCTACGAGCAGTACTTC
TRBJ1-2 . TRBV6-1 . CASSYRDPALNGYTF TGTGCCAGCAGTTACCGGGACCCAGCCCTCAATGGCTACACCTTC
TRBJ2-6 medium-sized TRBV19 TRBD2 CASSIGGSAGANVLTF TGTGCCAGTAGTATTGGCGGGAGCGCTGGGGCCAACGTCCTGACTTTC
TRBJ2-1 . TRBV19 TRBD2 CASSITSGRNDEQFF TGTGCCAGTAGTATAACTAGCGGGAGGAACGATGAGCAGTTCTTC
TRBJ2-2 . TRBV20-1 TRBD1 CSARERRDRSGAGELFF TGCAGTGCTAGAGAACGGAGGGACAGGTCGGGCGCCGGGGAGCTGTTTTTT
TRBJ2-1 . TRBV12-3/TRBV12-4 . CASRGTTYNEQFF TGTGCCAGCAGAGGGACAACCTACAATGAGCAGTTCTTC
TRBJ2-7 . TRBV5-6 . CASSLREGAEQYF TGTGCCAGCAGCTTGCGTGAAGGAGCCGAGCAGTACTTC
TRBJ2-5 . TRBV12-3/TRBV12-4 . CASSFGGTQYF TGTGCCAGCAGTTTCGGCGGGACCCAGTACTTC
TRBJ2-5 few TRBV6-5 TRBD2 CASSYLGLAGEETQYF TGTGCCAGCAGTTACTTGGGACTAGCGGGAGAAGAGACCCAGTACTTC
TRBJ2-7 few TRBV12-3/TRBV12-4 . CASSPLPTYEQYF TGTGCCAGCAGCCCTCTTCCAACCTACGAGCAGTACTTC